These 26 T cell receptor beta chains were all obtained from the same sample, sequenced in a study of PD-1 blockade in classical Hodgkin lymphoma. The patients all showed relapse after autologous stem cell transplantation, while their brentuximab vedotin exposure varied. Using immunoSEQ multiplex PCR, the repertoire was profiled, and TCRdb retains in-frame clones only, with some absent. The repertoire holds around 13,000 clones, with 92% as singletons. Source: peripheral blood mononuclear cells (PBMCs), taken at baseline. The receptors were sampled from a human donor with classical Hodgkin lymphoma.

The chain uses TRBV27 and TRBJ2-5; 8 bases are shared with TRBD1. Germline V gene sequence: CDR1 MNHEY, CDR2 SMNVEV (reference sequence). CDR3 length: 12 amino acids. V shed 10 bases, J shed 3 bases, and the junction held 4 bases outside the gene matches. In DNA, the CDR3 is TGTGCCACCAAGGACAGGGAAGAGACCCAGTACTTC. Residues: CATKDREETQYF.

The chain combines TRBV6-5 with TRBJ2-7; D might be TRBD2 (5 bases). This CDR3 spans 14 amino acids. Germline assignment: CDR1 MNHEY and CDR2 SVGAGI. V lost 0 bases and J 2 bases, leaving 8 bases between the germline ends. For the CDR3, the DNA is TGTGCCAGCAGTTACTCCGGGGAAACCTACGAGCAGTACTTC. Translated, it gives CASSYSGETYEQYF.

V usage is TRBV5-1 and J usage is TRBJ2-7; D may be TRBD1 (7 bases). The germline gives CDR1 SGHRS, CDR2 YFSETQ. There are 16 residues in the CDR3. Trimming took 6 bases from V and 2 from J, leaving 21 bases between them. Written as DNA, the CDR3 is TGCGCCAGCAACCAGGCGGCGGGGACAGTTCCCTACGAGCAGTACTTC. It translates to CASNQAAGTVPYEQYF.

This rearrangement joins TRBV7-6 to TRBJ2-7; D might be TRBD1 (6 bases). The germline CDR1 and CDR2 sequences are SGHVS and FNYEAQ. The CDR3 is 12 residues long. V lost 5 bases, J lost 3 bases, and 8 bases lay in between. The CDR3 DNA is TGTGCCAGCAGCGTACAGGGCTACGAGCAGTACTTC. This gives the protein CASSVQGYEQYF.

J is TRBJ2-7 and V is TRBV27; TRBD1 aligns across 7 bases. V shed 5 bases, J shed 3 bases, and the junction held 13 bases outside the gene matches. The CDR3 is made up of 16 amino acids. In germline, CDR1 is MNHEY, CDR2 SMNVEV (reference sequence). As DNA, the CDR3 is TGTGCCAGCAGTCCCCGACAGGGTTCCTCTTTCTACGAGCAGTACTTC. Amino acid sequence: CASSPRQGSSFYEQYF.

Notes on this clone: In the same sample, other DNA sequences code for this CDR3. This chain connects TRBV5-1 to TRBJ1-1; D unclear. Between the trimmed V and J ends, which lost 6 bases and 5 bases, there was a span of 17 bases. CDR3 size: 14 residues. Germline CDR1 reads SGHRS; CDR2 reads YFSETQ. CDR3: CASNHGSRRTEAFF. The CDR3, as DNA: TGCGCCAGCAACCACGGTTCAAGACGGACTGAAGCTTTCTTT.

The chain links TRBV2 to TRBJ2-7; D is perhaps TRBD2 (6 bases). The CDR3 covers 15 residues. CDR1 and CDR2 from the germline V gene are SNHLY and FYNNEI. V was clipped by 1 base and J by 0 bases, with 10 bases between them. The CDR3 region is CASSEGAGSSYEQYF. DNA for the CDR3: TGTGCCAGCAGTGAAGGAGCGGGTAGCTCCTACGAGCAGTACTTC.

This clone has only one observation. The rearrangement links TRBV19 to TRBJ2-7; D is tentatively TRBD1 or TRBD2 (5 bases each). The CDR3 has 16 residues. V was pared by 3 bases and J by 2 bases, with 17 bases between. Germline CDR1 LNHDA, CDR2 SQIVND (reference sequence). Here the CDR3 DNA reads TGTGCCAGTAGTATTATCGGGGACCTAGGTACCTACGAGCAGTACTTC. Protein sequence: CASSIIGDLGTYEQYF.

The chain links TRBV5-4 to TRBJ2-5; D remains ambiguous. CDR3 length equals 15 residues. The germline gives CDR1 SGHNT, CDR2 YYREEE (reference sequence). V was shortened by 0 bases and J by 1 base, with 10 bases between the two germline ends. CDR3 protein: CASSLDPGRQETQYF. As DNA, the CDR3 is TGTGCCAGCAGCTTGGACCCGGGCCGCCAAGAGACCCAGTACTTC.

The CDR3 region is CASSKQAVNTEAFF. CDR3 nucleotides: TGTGCCAGCAGCAAACAGGCGGTGAACACTGAAGCTTTCTTT. The J gene is TRBJ1-1, the V gene TRBV7-3; weak D call: TRBD1 (5 bases). Germline assignment: CDR1 SGHTA and CDR2 FQGTGA. The CDR3 is made up of 14 amino acids. V was pared by 5 bases and J by 0 bases, with 10 bases between.

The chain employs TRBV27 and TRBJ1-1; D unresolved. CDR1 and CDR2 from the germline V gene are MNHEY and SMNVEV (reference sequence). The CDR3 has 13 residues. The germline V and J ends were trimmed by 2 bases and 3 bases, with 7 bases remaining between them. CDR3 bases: TGTGCCAGCAGTTTAAGCCGGGACACTGAAGCTTTCTTT. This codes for CASSLSRDTEAFF.

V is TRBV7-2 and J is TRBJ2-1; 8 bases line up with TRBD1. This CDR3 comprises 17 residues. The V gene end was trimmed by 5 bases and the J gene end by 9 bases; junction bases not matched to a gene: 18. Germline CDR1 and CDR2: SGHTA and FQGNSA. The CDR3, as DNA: TGTGCCAGCAGCCCGTCCCCAGGGGGCGTGGGAATAGGTGAGCAGTTCTTC. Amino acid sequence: CASSPSPGGVGIGEQFF.

CDR3 in amino acids: CASSLTGGKNEQFF. The CDR3 coding sequence is TGTGCCAGCAGTTTAACTGGGGGTAAGAATGAGCAGTTCTTC. The V gene is TRBV27, the J gene TRBJ2-1; D tentatively fits TRBD1 or TRBD2 (5 bases each). Germline CDR1 reads MNHEY; CDR2 reads SMNVEV (reference sequence). The CDR3 spans 14 residues. The V gene lost 2 bases and the J gene lost 7 bases, with 12 bases spanning the gap.

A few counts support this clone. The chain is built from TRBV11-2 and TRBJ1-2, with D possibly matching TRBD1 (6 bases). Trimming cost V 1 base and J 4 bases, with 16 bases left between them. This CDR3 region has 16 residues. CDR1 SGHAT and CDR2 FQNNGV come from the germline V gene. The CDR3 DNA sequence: TGTGCCAGCAGCTTAGGAGGTGCGGGGGGCGGCTATGGCTACACCTTC. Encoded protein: CASSLGGAGGGYGYTF.

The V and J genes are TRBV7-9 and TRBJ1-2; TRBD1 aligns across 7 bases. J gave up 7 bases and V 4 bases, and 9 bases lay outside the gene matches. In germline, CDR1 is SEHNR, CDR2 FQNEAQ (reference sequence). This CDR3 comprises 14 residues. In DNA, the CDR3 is TGTGCCAGCAGCTCGGACAGGACGGGCCGTGGCTACACCTTC. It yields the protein CASSSDRTGRGYTF.

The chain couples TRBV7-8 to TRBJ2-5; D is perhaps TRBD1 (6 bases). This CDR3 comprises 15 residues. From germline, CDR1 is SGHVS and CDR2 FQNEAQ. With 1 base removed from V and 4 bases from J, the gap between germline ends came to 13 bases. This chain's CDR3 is CASSLDRVGGETQYF. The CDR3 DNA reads TGTGCCAGCAGCTTAGACAGGGTTGGGGGAGAGACCCAGTACTTC.

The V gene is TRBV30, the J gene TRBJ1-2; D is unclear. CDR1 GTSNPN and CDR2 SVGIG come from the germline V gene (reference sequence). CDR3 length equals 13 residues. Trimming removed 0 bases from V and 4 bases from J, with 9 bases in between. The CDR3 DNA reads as TGTGCCTGGAGTGTAACAGCCCCCTATGGCTACACCTTC. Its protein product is CAWSVTAPYGYTF.

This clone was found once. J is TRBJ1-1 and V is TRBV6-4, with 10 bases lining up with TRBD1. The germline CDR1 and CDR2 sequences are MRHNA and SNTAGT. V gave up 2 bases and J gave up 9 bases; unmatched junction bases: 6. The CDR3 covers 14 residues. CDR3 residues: CASSDGTGVSKAFF. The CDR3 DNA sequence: TGTGCCAGCAGTGACGGGACAGGGGTCAGTAAAGCTTTCTTT.

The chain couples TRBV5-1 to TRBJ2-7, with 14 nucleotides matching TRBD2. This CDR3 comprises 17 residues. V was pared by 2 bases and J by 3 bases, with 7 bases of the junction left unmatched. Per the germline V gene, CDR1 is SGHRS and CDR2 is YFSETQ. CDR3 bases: TGCGCCAGCAGCTTAAGGACTAGCGGGGGGATAGTCTACGAGCAGTACTTC. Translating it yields CASSLRTSGGIVYEQYF.

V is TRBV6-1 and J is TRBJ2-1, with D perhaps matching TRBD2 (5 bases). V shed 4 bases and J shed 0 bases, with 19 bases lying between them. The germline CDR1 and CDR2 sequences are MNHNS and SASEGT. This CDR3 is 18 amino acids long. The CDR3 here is CASSGPPDSRNSYNEQFF. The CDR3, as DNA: TGTGCCAGCAGTGGCCCCCCGGACTCCCGGAACTCCTACAATGAGCAGTTCTTC.

The CDR3 region has the DNA TGTGCCAGCAGTTACCCGGGGGGGAGCAATCAGCCCCAGCATTTT. Translated: CASSYPGGSNQPQHF. V gene TRBV6-6 combines with J gene TRBJ1-5; possible D gene TRBD1, 5 bases. Trimming stripped 2 bases from V and 1 base from J, with 9 bases between. CDR3 length: 15 amino acids. The V gene's germline CDR1 is MNHNY and CDR2 SVGAGI (reference sequence).

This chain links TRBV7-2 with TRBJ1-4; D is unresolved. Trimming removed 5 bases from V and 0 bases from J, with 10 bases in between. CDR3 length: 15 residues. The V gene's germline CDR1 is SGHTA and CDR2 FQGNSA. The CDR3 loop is CASSPRHATNEKLFF. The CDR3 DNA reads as TGTGCCAGCAGCCCTAGACACGCAACTAATGAAAAACTGTTTTTT.

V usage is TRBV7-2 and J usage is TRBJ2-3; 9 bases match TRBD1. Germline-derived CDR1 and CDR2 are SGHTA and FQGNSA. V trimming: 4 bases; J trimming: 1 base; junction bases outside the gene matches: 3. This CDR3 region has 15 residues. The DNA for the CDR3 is TGTGCCAGCAGCTCCCGGACAGGGGGCACAGATACGCAGTATTTT. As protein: CASSSRTGGTDTQYF.

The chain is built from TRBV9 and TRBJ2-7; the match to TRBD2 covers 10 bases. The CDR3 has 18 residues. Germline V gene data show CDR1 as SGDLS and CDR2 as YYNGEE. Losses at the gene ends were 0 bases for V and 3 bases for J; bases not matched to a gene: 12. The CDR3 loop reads CASSVGGSGGLDIYEQYF. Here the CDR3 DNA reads TGTGCCAGCAGCGTAGGAGGTAGCGGGGGGCTGGACATCTACGAGCAGTACTTC.

Here the CDR3 DNA reads TGTGCCAGCAGTGAAGGCCCGGGACTAGTGTCCTACGAGCAGTACTTC. Translated: CASSEGPGLVSYEQYF. The V call is TRBV6-1, the J call TRBJ2-7; 8 nucleotides match TRBD2. Germline V lookup: CDR1 MNHNS, CDR2 SASEGT. This CDR3 is built from 16 residues. Losses at the gene ends were 1 base for V and 1 base for J; bases not matched to a gene: 6.

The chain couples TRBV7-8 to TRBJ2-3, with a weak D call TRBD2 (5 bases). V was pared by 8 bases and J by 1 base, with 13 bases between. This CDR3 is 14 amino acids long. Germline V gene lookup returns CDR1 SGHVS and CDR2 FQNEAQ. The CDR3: CASLRGSGTDTQYF. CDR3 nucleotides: TGTGCCAGCCTCCGGGGTAGCGGCACAGATACGCAGTATTTT.